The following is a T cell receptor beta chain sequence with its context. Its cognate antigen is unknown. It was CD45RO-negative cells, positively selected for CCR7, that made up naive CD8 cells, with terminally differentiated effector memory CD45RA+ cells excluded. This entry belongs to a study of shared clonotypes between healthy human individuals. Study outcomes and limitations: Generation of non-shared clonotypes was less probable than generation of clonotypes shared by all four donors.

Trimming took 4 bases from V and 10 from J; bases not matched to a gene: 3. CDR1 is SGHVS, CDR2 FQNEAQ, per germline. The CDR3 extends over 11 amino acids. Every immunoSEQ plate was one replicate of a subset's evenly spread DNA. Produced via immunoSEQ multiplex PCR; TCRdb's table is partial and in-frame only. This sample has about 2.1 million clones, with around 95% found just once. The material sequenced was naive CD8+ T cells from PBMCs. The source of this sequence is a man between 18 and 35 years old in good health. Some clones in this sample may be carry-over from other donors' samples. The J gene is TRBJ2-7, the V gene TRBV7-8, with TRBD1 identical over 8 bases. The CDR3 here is CASSYQGAQYF. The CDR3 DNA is TGTGCCAGCAGCTATCAGGGGGCCCAGTACTTC.